The 9 T cell receptor beta chains below all came from one sample that was sequenced in a study of control samples from healthy donors and cancer patients. Only in-frame clones appear in the TCRdb table, and some are missing; sequencing was by immunoSEQ multiplex PCR. Among 100,000 to 150,000 clones, about 93% were seen once, and the ten largest hold 2% to 2.5%. The sequencing sample was made of blood. The receptors were sampled from a man younger than 35 in good health.

This chain connects TRBV3-1 (or the pseudogene TRBV3-2) to TRBJ1-6, with D maybe TRBD1 (6 bases). V gave up 4 bases and J gave up 9 bases, with 13 bases separating them. CDR1 and CDR2 from the germline V gene are LGHDT and YNNKEL (reference sequence). The CDR3 loop spans 14 amino acids. CDR3 region: CASSRRGSGSPLHF. CDR3 bases: TGTGCCAGCAGCCGCAGGGGAAGTGGTTCACCCCTCCACTTT.

Only a few counts were recorded for this clone. This rearrangement joins TRBV10-3 to TRBJ1-3, with 7 bases fitting TRBD1. CDR3 length: 15 amino acids. Germline CDR1 reads ENHRY; CDR2 reads SYGVKD. J gave up 0 bases and V 6 bases, and 5 bases lay outside the gene matches. The CDR3 spells CAIREGGNSGNTIYF. CDR3 sequence (DNA): TGTGCCATCAGGGAAGGGGGCAACTCTGGAAACACCATATATTTT.

The chain joins TRBV11-2 to TRBJ1-1; D gene ambiguous. This CDR3 contains 16 residues. Germline-derived CDR1 and CDR2 are SGHAT and FQNNGV. The germline V and J ends were trimmed by 0 bases and 2 bases, with 13 bases remaining between them. CDR3 nucleotides: TGTGCCAGCAGCTTAGAATTTCGGAATCGCAACACTGAAGCTTTCTTT. Amino acids: CASSLEFRNRNTEAFF.

The rearrangement links TRBV3-1 (or the pseudogene TRBV3-2) to TRBJ2-1; 9 bases are shared with TRBD1. Germline CDR1 LGHDT, CDR2 YNNKEL (reference sequence). Losses at the gene ends were 6 bases for V and 3 bases for J; bases not matched to a gene: 3. The CDR3 length is 14 residues. CDR3 sequence reads: CASRGQGSYNEQFF. The CDR3 region has the DNA TGTGCCAGCAGAGGACAGGGGAGCTACAATGAGCAGTTCTTC.

This sequence joins TRBV6-1 and TRBJ2-5, with 7 positions matching TRBD1. Per the germline V gene, CDR1 is MNHNS and CDR2 is SASEGT. This CDR3 comprises 17 residues. V lost 0 bases and J lost 5; bases outside the gene matches: 12. CDR3 nucleotides: TGTGCCAGCAGTGAAGCTTTCGGGACAGACCCTTGGGAGACCCAGTACTTC. Protein: CASSEAFGTDPWETQYF.

The genes are TRBV5-1 and TRBJ2-3; the match to TRBD2 covers 7 bases. Trimming cost V 1 base and J 5 bases; bases outside gene matches: 10. Germline CDR1 is SGHRS and CDR2 is YFSETQ. The CDR3 spans 16 residues. CDR3 protein: CASSLLAGERGDTQYF. The CDR3 region has the DNA TGCGCCAGCAGCTTGCTGGCGGGGGAGAGAGGAGATACGCAGTATTTT.

The rearrangement links TRBV5-1 to TRBJ2-3; the match to TRBD1 covers 7 bases. The J segment lost 3 bases and the V segment lost 2 bases, leaving 6 bases of the junction unmatched. The CDR3 contains 15 residues. Germline values: CDR1 SGHRS, CDR2 YFSETQ. The CDR3 is CASSFTARGTDTQYF. For the CDR3, the DNA is TGCGCCAGCAGCTTTACGGCCAGGGGGACAGATACGCAGTATTTT.

The gene calls are TRBV2 and TRBJ2-1; no firm D call. The germline V and J ends were trimmed by 5 bases and 0 bases, with 8 bases remaining between them. The CDR3 runs to 14 residues. CDR1 and CDR2 (germline): SNHLY, FYNNEI. The CDR3 protein is CASSMGYSYNEQFF. CDR3 DNA sequence: TGTGCCAGCAGTATGGGATACTCCTACAATGAGCAGTTCTTC.

The chain recombines TRBV11-2 with TRBJ1-2, with 9 bases matching TRBD1. The CDR3 sequence is 13 residues long. From germline, CDR1 is SGHAT and CDR2 FQNNGV. V lost 5 bases to trimming and J lost 5 bases; unmatched junction nucleotides: 3. The CDR3 here is CASSRGQGYGYTF. The CDR3, as DNA: TGTGCCAGCAGCCGGGGACAGGGATATGGCTACACCTTC.